Each of the 21 T cell receptor beta chains below was sequenced from the same sample in a study of T cells after yellow fever vaccination. TCRdb re-called the 5' RACE reads through MiXCR, storing one row per CDR3 protein. This table has hundreds of thousands of distinct CDR3 sequences, approximately 10% appearing once. This specimen consisted of PBMCs, obtained on the day of the first yellow fever vaccination. These receptors came from a man aged 18 to 30 who received the YFV17D yellow fever vaccine.

CDR3 coding DNA: TGTGCCAGCAGCGTAGCCGGGACAGGAACGGGCGGGGAGCTGTTTTTT. Protein: CASSVAGTGTGGELFF. The chain recombines TRBV11-3 with TRBJ2-2; the match to TRBD1 covers 8 bases. The CDR3 spans 16 residues. The junction had 12 bases not matched to a gene; V was cut back by 5 bases and J by 7 bases. Per the germline V gene, CDR1 is SGHNT and CDR2 is YENEEA. Using reference TRBV11-3 and TRBJ2-2 for the parts outside the CDR3, the full variable domain is EAGVVQSPRYKIIEKKQPVAFWCNPISGHNTLYWYLQNLGQGPELLIRYENEEAVDDSQLPKDRFSAERLKGVDSTLKIQPAELGDSAVYLCASSVAGTGTGGELFFGEGSRLTVL.

The rearrangement links TRBV11-2 to TRBJ1-4; unclear D gene. V was pared by 2 bases and J by 11 bases, with 9 bases between. The germline V gene has CDR1 SGHAT and CDR2 FQNNGV. CDR3 size: 12 residues. The CDR3 sequence: CASSLNRGKLFF. CDR3 sequence (DNA): TGTGCCAGCAGCTTAAACCGAGGGAAACTGTTTTTT.

As concerns this clonotype: A junction end diverges from the germline sequence, so it may reflect a read error. This rearrangement joins TRBV29-1 to TRBJ2-1; D call uncertain. The CDR3 has 11 amino acids. Germline CDR1 and CDR2: SQVTM and ANQGSEA. The CDR3 protein is CSVQEDNEQFF. In nucleotides, the CDR3 is TGCAGCGTTCAAGAAGACAATGAGCAGTTCTTC.

Only a few counts were recorded for this clonotype. The chain couples TRBV11-2 to TRBJ2-2; 8 nucleotides match TRBD2. The CDR3 totals 14 residues. The trim removed 5 bases at V and 13 bases at J, leaving 12 bases unmatched. Germline assignment: CDR1 SGHAT and CDR2 FQNNGV. CDR3 amino acids: CASSQGLEIISLFF. The CDR3 coding sequence is TGTGCCAGCAGCCAGGGACTAGAAATAATTTCGCTGTTTTTT.

The table lists this clonotype with a few counts. V is TRBV6-2 or TRBV6-3 and J is TRBJ2-1; TRBD1 aligns across 11 bases. Germline CDR1 and CDR2: MNHEY and SVGEGT. This CDR3 region has 15 residues. After removal of 2 bases from V and 6 bases from J, the junction contained 3 bases not matched to a gene. The CDR3 loop is CASSYRDRGFNEQFF. The CDR3 nucleotides are TGTGCCAGCAGTTACCGGGACAGGGGGTTCAATGAGCAGTTCTTC.

In this sample, this clonotype turned up a few times. The chain employs TRBV18 and TRBJ2-6, with D possibly being TRBD1 (5 bases). CDR3 length equals 19 residues. CDR1 and CDR2 from the germline V gene are KGHSH and LQKENI. V was shortened by 3 bases and J by 1 base, with 19 bases between the two germline ends. The CDR3 nucleotides read TGTGCCAGCTCACCTTCAGGTGGCAGGGTAACATCTGGGGCCAACGTCCTGACTTTC. Its protein product is CASSPSGGRVTSGANVLTF.

The J gene is TRBJ1-4, the V gene TRBV4-2; 9 bases are a match to TRBD1. V shed 0 bases, J shed 8 bases, and the junction held 4 bases outside the gene matches. This CDR3 has 15 amino acids. Germline V gene sequence: CDR1 LGHNA, CDR2 YNFKEQ. The CDR3 region has the DNA TGTGCCAGCAGCCAAGAACAGGGGGCAGGGGAAAAACTGTTTTTT. It yields the protein CASSQEQGAGEKLFF.

The chain links TRBV7-6 to TRBJ1-5; 7 positions match TRBD1. The ends lost 2 bases at V and 7 bases at J; junction bases unmatched: 5. Germline V gene data show CDR1 as SGHVS and CDR2 as FNYEAQ. The CDR3 is 14 amino acids. CDR3 in amino acids: CASSLSSGGQPQHF. The CDR3, as DNA: TGTGCCAGCAGCTTATCGTCAGGGGGGCAGCCCCAGCATTTT. The full variable domain, with the rest looked up from reference TRBV7-6 and TRBJ1-5, is GAGVSQSPRYKVTKRGQDVALRCDPISGHVSLYWYRQALGQGPEFLTYFNYEAQQDKSGLPNDRFSAERPEGSISTLTIQRTEQRDSAMYRCASSLSSGGQPQHFGDGTRLSIL.

This chain links TRBV7-9 with TRBJ2-7, with 8 bases aligning to TRBD2. The trim removed 3 bases at V and 1 base at J, leaving 8 bases unmatched. Germline V CDR1 and CDR2: SEHNR, FQNEAQ (reference sequence). This CDR3 has 16 amino acids. The CDR3 protein is CASSFHGREGSYEQYV. Here the CDR3 DNA reads TGTGCCAGCAGCTTCCACGGGAGGGAAGGGTCCTACGAGCAGTACGTC.

This clonotype was picked up a small number of times. The V gene is TRBV7-8, the J gene TRBJ2-3; possibly TRBD1 or TRBD2 for D (6 bases each). The CDR3 extends over 16 amino acids. The V gene lost 5 bases and the J gene lost 6 bases, with 21 bases spanning the gap. CDR1 and CDR2 from the germline V gene are SGHVS and FQNEAQ. CDR3 nucleotide sequence: TGTGCCAGCAGCCTTGGGGGGCTCGTTGTGGGGGATACGCAGTATTTT. Encoded protein: CASSLGGLVVGDTQYF.

V gene TRBV2 combines with J gene TRBJ1-5; D is unclear. Looked up from germline, CDR1 is SNHLY and CDR2 is FYNNEI. The CDR3 extends over 12 amino acids. The ends were cut back, 4 bases at V and 9 bases at J, with 10 bases in the middle. Here the CDR3 DNA reads TGTGCCAGCAGTGCCTTAGTAGTGCCCCAGCATTTT. Encoded protein: CASSALVVPQHF.

The chain recombines TRBV5-4 with TRBJ2-3; D gene ambiguous. The CDR3 totals 15 residues. The germline gives CDR1 SGHNT, CDR2 YYREEE (reference sequence). Trimming cost V 0 bases and J 5 bases, with 13 bases left between them. The CDR3 here is CASSLGLVMGDTQYF. CDR3 nucleotides: TGTGCCAGCAGCTTGGGCTTAGTAATGGGAGATACGCAGTATTTT.

This clonotype came up a few times. The chain carries TRBV6-1 and TRBJ1-2; 7 bases agree with TRBD1. The germline CDR1 and CDR2 sequences are MNHNS and SASEGT. CDR3 length: 13 residues. Losses at the gene ends were 5 bases for V and 6 bases for J; bases not matched to a gene: 6. The CDR3 here is CASSTPTGNGYTF. The CDR3, as DNA: TGTGCCAGCAGTACACCGACAGGGAATGGCTACACCTTC.

Written as DNA, the CDR3 is TGTGCCAGCTCACCTTGGACAGGGGTGGCAGATACGCAGTATTTT. This codes for CASSPWTGVADTQYF. The V and J genes are TRBV18 and TRBJ2-3; 9 bases fit TRBD1. CDR1 and CDR2 (germline): KGHSH, LQKENI. The CDR3 has 15 amino acids. The J segment lost 4 bases and the V segment lost 3 bases, leaving 5 bases of the junction unmatched.

A few counts support this clonotype. The chain is built from TRBV30 and TRBJ2-7, with D tentatively TRBD1 (6 bases). Germline CDR1 and CDR2: GTSNPN and SVGIG (reference sequence). The CDR3 has 14 residues. Trimming cost V 0 bases and J 2 bases, with 11 bases left between them. The chain's CDR3 is CAWSVQGYTYEQYF. The CDR3 DNA reads TGTGCCTGGAGTGTACAGGGATACACCTACGAGCAGTACTTC.

There are a few counts of this clonotype. This chain links TRBV5-1 with TRBJ1-2; possibly TRBD1 for D (6 bases). This CDR3 spans 14 amino acids. V was clipped by 2 bases and J by 3 bases, with 11 bases between them. Germline-derived CDR1 and CDR2 are SGHRS and YFSETQ. CDR3 protein: CASSLGGFDYGYTF. The CDR3, as DNA: TGCGCCAGCAGCTTAGGGGGTTTTGACTATGGCTACACCTTC.

The chain has TRBV25-1 and TRBJ1-1; D ambiguous. The ends were cut back, 4 bases at V and 8 bases at J, with 14 bases in the middle. This CDR3 is 13 amino acids long. Germline lookup yields CDR1 MGHDK and CDR2 SYGVNS. CDR3: CASSGHGPREAFF. CDR3 nucleotide sequence: TGTGCCAGCAGTGGACATGGTCCGAGAGAAGCTTTCTTT.

V and J are TRBV19 and TRBJ2-3; D uncertain. V gave up 3 bases and J gave up 5 bases, with 6 bases separating them. In germline, CDR1 is LNHDA, CDR2 SQIVND (reference sequence). The length of the CDR3 is 12 residues. This CDR3 reads CASSISVDTQYF. DNA of the CDR3: TGTGCCAGTAGTATTAGTGTAGATACGCAGTATTTT. Full variable domain (outside the CDR3, taken from reference TRBV19 and TRBJ2-3): DGGITQSPKYLFRKEGQNVTLSCEQNLNHDAMYWYRQDPGQGLRLIYYSQIVNDFQKGDIAEGYSVSREKKESFPLTVTSAQKNPTAFYLCASSISVDTQYFGPGTRLTVL.

J is TRBJ2-3 and V is TRBV7-3; the D is unclear. The CDR3 loop spans 12 amino acids. Germline V lookup: CDR1 SGHTA, CDR2 FQGTGA. V gave up 1 base and J gave up 4 bases, with 3 bases separating them. CDR3: CASSLKADTQYF. The CDR3 nucleotides are TGTGCCAGCAGCTTAAAGGCAGATACGCAGTATTTT.

This chain uses TRBV5-1 with TRBJ2-5, with D maybe TRBD1 (6 bases). The CDR3 sequence is 15 residues long. V lost 5 bases, J lost 7 bases, and 21 bases lay in between. Looked up from germline, CDR1 is SGHRS and CDR2 is YFSETQ. The CDR3 nucleotides are TGCGCCAGCAGTTCCATCGACAGGACCCCTTGGACCCAGTACTTC. Protein sequence: CASSSIDRTPWTQYF.

This chain links TRBV5-4 with TRBJ2-1; D is ambiguous. Trimming took 4 bases from V and 0 from J, leaving 8 bases between them. Germline V gene sequence: CDR1 SGHNT, CDR2 YYREEE (reference sequence). CDR3 length: 14 amino acids. CDR3 protein: CASSAEGSYNEQFF. CDR3 nucleotides: TGTGCCAGCAGCGCGGAAGGCTCCTACAATGAGCAGTTCTTC.